This is a list of T cell receptor beta chains from one sample in a study of chemoradiotherapy in HPV16-positive cancers. TCRdb's copy holds only in-frame clones and misses some; the assay was immunoSEQ multiplex PCR. The repertoire holds more than 7,000 clones, with 75% to 85% as singletons. The starting material was tumor tissue, obtained from a patient who underwent chemoradiotherapy. These receptors were obtained from a human donor with HPV-associated anogenital cancer. Both conserved end residues are part of each CDR3.

V	CDR3
TRBV11-1	CASSLGLAGGRGYTDTQYF
TRBV2	CASSHAGENGYTF
TRBV2	CASNRQGWTEAFF
TRBV9	CASSVAAGASGELFF
TRBV9	CASSARGAASTDTQYF
TRBV6-1	CASSPPGQLEDEQFF
TRBV7-2	CASSPWIARTDTQYF
TRBV6-1	CASSEVNRVSETQYF
TRBV5-6	CASRTGRSEAFF
TRBV30	CAWSGVQNGNTIYF
TRBV11-3	CASSQSGTISGNTIYF